This T cell receptor beta chain was recovered during a study of T cell responses to AZD1222 COVID-19 vaccine (dated by TCRdb to 2020 to 2022). For the wider study: AZD1222 recipients whose second dose came at about 4 weeks and those whose second dose came at about 12 weeks were combined into one group, since spike-specific TCR depth and breadth did not differ between the two schedules. A total of 233 trial participants underwent TCR sequencing, of whom around 210 had received two doses of AZD1222 and some 26 had received two doses of the MenACWY control vaccine. Trial participants were enrolled by age into subgroups of 18-55, 56-69 and 70-plus years, and about 150, 27 and 61 TCR-sequenced participants, respectively, were included in these subgroups.

Trimmed from V: 0 bases; trimmed from J: 6 bases; junction bases lacking a gene match: 9. The CDR3, cysteine through phenylalanine, is 16 amino acids long. The DNA shown is the 48-base CDR3, in frame from base 1. CDR1 and CDR2 are read off the germline V gene as SGDLS and YYNGEE. The CDR3 regions of human TCRbeta chains were analyzed by immunosequencing. In the original analysis: TCRs in the repertoires were compared against a reference library of SARS-CoV-2-specific TCRs that had been generated with the MIRA antigen-specificity platform. Breadth was defined as the fraction of unique TCRs that were SARS-CoV-2-associated, and depth was defined as the fraction of total T cells that were SARS-CoV-2-associated. Using the MIRA data, each spike-specific TCR was assigned both to the spike region to which the TCR was reactive and to a CD4 or CD8 class. Log10-transformed breadth and depth values were compared by one-way ANOVA with Sidak's multiple comparisons tests. TCRdb took this table from immuneACCESS and kept in-frame rearrangements with V and J called. Such tables lack part of the clones; where checked against another copy, unresolved V genes explain under half of the gap, and the rest is unexplained. V, J and clone size derive from that table, while D and trimming were established from the DNA sequence. The sample records approximately 140,000 clones, around 90% of which are singletons. About 3% of the sample is taken by the ten largest.

The time point label of this sample denotes: baseline before first vaccination. The vaccinee samples were drawn from two UK trials, COV001 and COV002, one of which was a single-blind randomized controlled phase 2/3 trial testing AZD1222 (ChAdOx1 nCoV-19) in healthy adults. For TCRbeta chain sequencing, PBMC samples from trial participants were taken at day 0 and at day 28 after the second dose. Here is what the overall study found, with its caveats: In the small 56-69-year group, the increase in depth fell short of significance, most likely because of low power. Vaccine-associated CD4 TCRs spanned the whole spike protein, with dominant responses in regions 160-218 and 743-854. Spike-specific TCR breadth and depth rose significantly after two AZD1222 doses compared with day 0 and with MenACWY recipients. Participants were mostly white British and included more females than males, and it was suggested by the authors that clonal diversity may have been underestimated. No day 14 peak-response samples were available, so repertoires were characterized only after the peak T cell response. Conclusions about previously exposed vaccinees are limited, since just 5 or 6 AZD1222 recipients were seropositive for SARS-CoV-2 at baseline. Reportedly, close to half of the unique spike-specific TCRs recognized epitopes lying outside the regions that are mutated in the B.1.351 and B.1.1.7 variants.

About this clone itself: This clone's antigen is unknown. No much larger clonotype is one base removed from it; base qualities were not supplied.

This TCR was sampled from an adult in good health. The input for sequencing was peripheral blood, taken on day 0 of AZD1222 vaccination. In this chain, TRBV9 is recombined with TRBJ2-7; 10 middle bases align to TRBD2. The DNA sequence reads TGTGCCAGCAGCGTAGGGAGCAGCGGGAGGGCGGGCGAGCAGTACTTC. Its translation reads: CASSVGSSGRAGEQYF.